These 26 T cell receptor beta chains came from one sample sequenced in a study of response to subunit inactivated influenza vaccine. Using its own MiXCR run on the RT-PCR reads, TCRdb lists one record per CDR3 protein. The sample shows roughly 550,000 distinct CDR3 sequences, 20% to 25% of them seen only once. The same data also contributed to another study, on T cells expressing NK-cell markers. From that second work: Template switching by 5'RACE with UMIs generated the TCR beta cDNA.

The input for sequencing was CD4+ T cells sorted from PBMCs, taken approximately 12 days after vaccination. Every receptor here comes from a man aged 45-65 years who received an inactivated influenza vaccine.

This clonotype appeared a few times. The CDR3 protein is CASSYNRQGQETQYF. The CDR3 region has the DNA TGTGCCAGCAGTTACAACCGACAGGGTCAAGAGACCCAGTACTTC. This chain uses TRBV6-5 with TRBJ2-5; TRBD1 agrees at 7 bases. V lost 2 bases and J lost 2; bases outside the gene matches: 5. The CDR3 sequence is 15 residues long. Germline V gene data show CDR1 as MNHEY and CDR2 as SVGAGI.

V gene TRBV9 combines with J gene TRBJ2-1; 10 bases are a match to TRBD2. Germline-derived CDR1 and CDR2 are SGDLS and YYNGEE. This CDR3 is built from 16 residues. V was clipped by 7 bases and J by 0 bases; unmatched bases: 7. CDR3 protein: CASGASGSRSYNEQFF. CDR3 nucleotide sequence: TGTGCCAGCGGGGCTAGCGGGAGCCGCTCCTACAATGAGCAGTTCTTC.

This clonotype has only a few counts. The chain is built from TRBV21-1 and TRBJ2-7; TRBD1 was called by the table and not checked on the DNA. TRBV21-1 is marked as a pseudogene. This CDR3 region has 14 residues. CDR3 sequence: CASSIGGPPYEQYF. The CDR3 nucleotides are TGTGCCAGCAGCATCGGGGGCCCCCCCTACGAGCAGTACTTC.

In its sample, this clonotype was seen a few times. V usage is TRBV25-1 and J usage is TRBJ2-7; 10 bases match TRBD1. The germline V gene has CDR1 MGHDK and CDR2 SYGVNS. The CDR3 spans 15 residues. The ends lost 1 base at V and 4 bases at J; junction bases unmatched: 4. The CDR3 DNA sequence: TGTGCCAGCAGTGAATGGAGGACAGGGGGATACGAGCAGTACTTC. This translates into CASSEWRTGGYEQYF.

The J gene is TRBJ2-2, the V gene TRBV27, with 8 positions matching TRBD1. Germline-derived CDR1 and CDR2 are MNHEY and SMNVEV (reference sequence). CDR3 length: 21 amino acids. The V segment lost 4 bases and the J segment 4 bases; nucleotides outside the gene matches: 23. The CDR3 loop reads CASSSRYTGTGYRKFTGELFF. The CDR3 DNA sequence: TGTGCCAGCAGTTCACGATACACCGGGACAGGATACCGAAAATTCACCGGGGAGCTGTTTTTT.

This clonotype appeared a few times. V and J are TRBV7-2 and TRBJ2-3; tentative D call: TRBD2 (5 bases). The germline V gene has CDR1 SGHTA and CDR2 FQGNSA. The CDR3 contains 15 residues. V was shortened by 3 bases and J by 0 bases, with 10 bases between the two germline ends. The CDR3 protein is CASSLASTSTDTQYF. The DNA of the CDR3 is TGTGCCAGCAGCTTGGCTAGCACGAGCACAGATACGCAGTATTTT.

This rearrangement joins TRBV28 to TRBJ2-2; D perhaps matches TRBD2 (7 bases). V was trimmed by 6 bases and J by 6 bases, leaving 14 bases between them. CDR3 length: 14 residues. CDR1 and CDR2 (germline): MDHEN, SYDVKM. CDR3 coding DNA: TGTGCCAGCAGCCTGGCGGGGGCGTCCGGGGAGCTGTTTTTT. This translates into CASSLAGASGELFF.

This chain connects TRBV10-3 to TRBJ1-6, with 10 positions matching TRBD1. This CDR3 region has 14 residues. Germline V CDR1 and CDR2: ENHRY, SYGVKD. V lost 10 bases to trimming and J lost 7 bases; unmatched junction nucleotides: 7. CDR3 coding DNA: TGTGCCACCGCACCGGGACAGGGGAATTCACCCCTCCACTTT. Protein sequence: CATAPGQGNSPLHF.

The genes are TRBV7-2 and TRBJ2-3, with TRBD2 matching 7 bases. Germline CDR1 and CDR2: SGHTA and FQGNSA. This CDR3 spans 17 amino acids. J gave up 0 bases and V 3 bases, and 9 bases lay outside the gene matches. DNA for the CDR3: TGTGCCAGCAGCTTGGGGCGGGGGACTCGGAGCACAGATACGCAGTATTTT. It yields the protein CASSLGRGTRSTDTQYF.

This clonotype occurred once. The rearrangement links TRBV6-2 or TRBV6-3 to TRBJ1-5; D is unresolved. V was pared by 7 bases and J by 9 bases, with 13 bases between. CDR3 length: 12 amino acids. The germline gives CDR1 MNHEY, CDR2 SVGEGT. The CDR3, as DNA: TGTGCCAGCACCCGAGTTCGGGGGCCCCAGCATTTT. It yields the protein CASTRVRGPQHF.

The chain is built from TRBV7-2 and TRBJ2-3; no reliable D call. Germline CDR1 SGHTA, CDR2 FQGNSA. This CDR3 region has 13 residues. Trimming cost V 3 bases and J 5 bases, with 9 bases left between them. The CDR3 here is CASSFQKLDTQYF. The CDR3 bases are TGTGCCAGCAGCTTCCAAAAGCTAGATACGCAGTATTTT. Supplemented by reference TRBV7-2 and TRBJ2-3, the full variable domain reads GAGVSQSPSNKVTEKGKDVELRCDPISGHTALYWYRQSLGQGLEFLIYFQGNSAPDKSGLPSDRFSAERTGGSVSTLTIQRTQQEDSAVYLCASSFQKLDTQYFGPGTRLTVL.

This clonotype was observed a handful of times. The chain links TRBV7-2 to TRBJ1-3, with D unclear. From germline, CDR1 is SGHTA and CDR2 FQGNSA. V lost 0 bases and J lost 0, with 6 bases in between. This CDR3 has 15 residues. Written as DNA, the CDR3 is TGTGCCAGCAGCTTAGCGGCCGGCTCTGGAAACACCATATATTTT. It encodes CASSLAAGSGNTIYF.

The sample holds a few counts of this clonotype. The chain carries TRBV7-8 and TRBJ1-2; a weak D match, TRBD1 (6 bases). Trimming stripped 5 bases from V and 5 bases from J, with 27 bases between. CDR1 and CDR2 (germline): SGHVS, FQNEAQ. The CDR3 runs to 18 residues. The CDR3 reads CASSLWNYGGLRGYGYTF. The CDR3 DNA reads TGTGCCAGCAGCCTCTGGAACTACGGGGGGCTACGAGGTTATGGCTACACCTTC.

This clonotype was counted between two and nine times. The V gene is TRBV7-8, the J gene TRBJ2-7; 9 bases match TRBD1. Germline V lookup: CDR1 SGHVS, CDR2 FQNEAQ. Trimming at V came to 8 bases and at J to 2 bases, leaving 10 bases not matched to a gene. The CDR3 has 15 residues. CDR3: CASAAPGQGPYEQYF. The CDR3 DNA follows: TGTGCCAGCGCCGCACCGGGACAGGGACCCTACGAGCAGTACTTC.

The V gene is TRBV20-1, the J gene TRBJ2-1, with TRBD2 matching 11 bases. Germline CDR1 is DFQATT and CDR2 is SNEGSKA (reference sequence). The V segment lost 6 bases and the J segment 0 bases; nucleotides outside the gene matches: 7. CDR3 length: 16 residues. CDR3 nucleotides: TGCAGTGCGAGGACTAGCGGGTTCCTCTCCTACAATGAGCAGTTCTTC. Amino acids: CSARTSGFLSYNEQFF.

J is TRBJ2-3 and V is TRBV4-3; possible D gene TRBD1, 6 bases. Trimming shortened V by 5 bases and J by 4 bases, and 16 bases separated the two germline ends. Germline loops: CDR1 LGHNA, CDR2 YSLEER. CDR3 length equals 15 residues. The DNA of the CDR3 is TGCGCCAGCAGCACACAGGGAAGCGGTTCAGATACGCAGTATTTT. Translation gives CASSTQGSGSDTQYF.

The table lists this clonotype with a few counts. The rearrangement uses TRBV12-3 or TRBV12-4 and TRBJ1-4; 12 bases are shared with TRBD1. With 5 bases clipped from V and 7 bases from J, the junction kept 8 bases outside the gene matches. This CDR3 contains 16 residues. CDR3 DNA sequence: TGTGCCAGCAGTAATACTGGGACAGGGGGCGGTGAAAAACTGTTTTTT. Its translation is CASSNTGTGGGEKLFF.

V is TRBV7-8 and J is TRBJ2-1; a weak D match, TRBD2 (6 bases). V was shortened by 1 base and J by 1 base, with 11 bases between the two germline ends. The CDR3 totals 16 residues. In germline, CDR1 is SGHVS, CDR2 FQNEAQ. Here the CDR3 DNA reads TGTGCCAGCAGCTTAGGGAGGGTGTATTCCTACAATGAGCAGTTCTTC. It encodes CASSLGRVYSYNEQFF.

With regard to this clonotype: Germline and junction disagree at one end, which may indicate a read error. V usage is TRBV7-2 and J usage is TRBJ1-1, with TRBD1 matching over 8 bases. Germline lookup yields CDR1 SGHTA and CDR2 FQGNSA. The CDR3 runs to 14 residues. DNA of the CDR3: TGTGCCAGCAGCCTACAGACAGGGGACACTGAAGGTTTCTTT. Protein product: CASSLQTGDTEGFF.

The sample holds a few counts of this clonotype. V is TRBV2 and J is TRBJ2-1, with D possibly being TRBD2 (6 bases). The CDR3 runs to 15 residues. V was pared by 3 bases and J by 10 bases, with 19 bases between. Per the germline V gene, CDR1 is SNHLY and CDR2 is FYNNEI. The CDR3 DNA follows: TGTGCCAGCAGTGAGACCACAGGTTCGGGAGTGGAGCAGTTCTTC. Protein product: CASSETTGSGVEQFF.

In this sample, this clonotype turned up a few times. V and J are TRBV28 and TRBJ2-7; tentatively, D is TRBD1 or TRBD2 (5 bases each). V was clipped by 6 bases and J by 3 bases, with 12 bases between them. Germline V gene sequence: CDR1 MDHEN, CDR2 SYDVKM. CDR3 length: 13 amino acids. The CDR3 region has the DNA TGTGCCAGCAGCCCGGGACGGAACTACGAGCAGTACTTC. Its protein product is CASSPGRNYEQYF.

A few counts support this clonotype. This rearrangement joins TRBV20-1 to TRBJ2-1; D gene unclear. The CDR3 totals 20 residues. V shed 5 bases and J shed 0 bases, with 29 bases lying between them. CDR1 and CDR2 from the germline V gene are DFQATT and SNEGSKA (reference sequence). Here the CDR3 reads CSADGLQRARPFSSYNEQFF. DNA of the CDR3: TGCAGTGCTGACGGCTTGCAACGGGCGCGGCCGTTCAGCTCCTACAATGAGCAGTTCTTC.

In its sample, this clonotype was seen many times. CDR3 DNA: TGCGCCAGCAGCTTGTCGGACGGGTCAAATCAGCCCCAGCATTTT. Its translation: CASSLSDGSNQPQHF. The V gene is TRBV5-1, the J gene TRBJ1-5; the D is unclear. With 1 base removed from V and 4 bases from J, the gap between germline ends came to 12 bases. Looked up from germline, CDR1 is SGHRS and CDR2 is YFSETQ. The CDR3 has 15 amino acids.

This clonotype came up a few times. The chain carries TRBV6-2 or TRBV6-3 and TRBJ2-3; possibly TRBD2 for D (5 bases). Trimming cost V 2 bases and J 0 bases, with 12 bases left between them. The CDR3 loop spans 16 amino acids. Per germline, CDR1 MNHEY and CDR2 SVGEGT. The CDR3 is CASSYDGGASTDTQYF. The CDR3 DNA is TGTGCCAGCAGTTACGACGGAGGTGCTAGCACAGATACGCAGTATTTT.

This clonotype was recorded a few times. The chain carries TRBV28 and TRBJ2-2; D gene unclear. Germline loops: CDR1 MDHEN, CDR2 SYDVKM. This CDR3 region has 12 residues. The V gene lost 4 bases and the J gene lost 9 bases, with 9 bases spanning the gap. CDR3 coding DNA: TGTGCCAGCAGTTCGACCGTTTGGGAGCTGTTTTTT. Translation gives CASSSTVWELFF.

This clonotype was seen a handful of times. CDR3 nucleotide sequence: TGTGCCAGCAGCCAAGATCGACTAGCGGGAGGTAGGCAGTACTTC. This codes for CASSQDRLAGGRQYF. The chain links TRBV4-2 to TRBJ2-7, with 13 bases aligning to TRBD2. The CDR3 has 15 amino acids. The germline V gene encodes CDR1 LGHNA and CDR2 YNFKEQ. V lost 0 bases and J lost 9; bases outside the gene matches: 5.